The entry that follows covers one T cell receptor beta chain sequence. The antigen remains undetermined. Graft-derived tissue was subjected to processing to liberate intraepithelial and lamina propria lymphocytes. CDR3 length: 12 residues. CDR1 is SGDLS, CDR2 YYNGEE, per germline. V shed 0 bases and J shed 14 bases, with 14 bases lying between them. This sample stems from a study of graft-versus-host responses after intestinal transplantation. The overall study: After anti-thymocyte globulin induction, recipients took tacrolimus and steroids for approximately 3 years.

Assay used: immunoSEQ multiplex PCR; TCRdb lists only in-frame clones, some missing. Altogether around 30,000 clones are present, about 80% being singletons, with the ten largest covering approximately 2.8%. Study observations and caveats: GvH clones occurred in recipient marrow; some first appeared in ileum or blood. Association was observed between peak circulating GvH clone levels and early post-transplant HvG declines.

The source of this sequence is a human patient who received an intestinal transplant, so some T cells may come from the graft donor. The chain links TRBV9 to TRBJ2-5; TRBD1 might be the D (5 bases). The sequences come from ileum tissue, collected 98 days after intestinal transplantation. CDR3 in amino acids: CASSVGQGEVYF. In nucleotides, the CDR3 is TGTGCCAGCAGCGTAGGCCAGGGCGAAGTTTACTTC.